A single sample is the source of the 23 T cell receptor beta chains below, sequenced in a study of blood T cell repertoires in COVID-19. The table came from immunoSEQ multiplex PCR; TCRdb's copy has only in-frame clones and leaves some out. The sample contains roughly 9,200 clones, roughly three quarters of which appear only once. The sample comprised peripheral blood. Receptors originate from a man in his 60s with active COVID-19.

The chain has TRBV4-1 and TRBJ1-1, with D uncertain. Germline assignment: CDR1 MGHRA and CDR2 YSYEKL. This CDR3 is 11 amino acids long. Deletions cut 4 bases from V and 3 bases from J, with 3 bases between. CDR3 region: CASSRDTEAFF. The CDR3 DNA is TGCGCCAGCAGCCGAGACACTGAAGCTTTCTTT.

This clone was detected only a few times. The V call is TRBV19, the J call TRBJ1-2; D uncertain. V gave up 4 bases and J gave up 4 bases, with 13 bases separating them. From germline, CDR1 is LNHDA and CDR2 SQIVND (reference sequence). The CDR3 contains 14 residues. The CDR3: CASSTPAESYGYTF. Written as DNA, the CDR3 is TGTGCCAGTAGTACGCCTGCGGAAAGCTATGGCTACACCTTC. Full variable domain (rest looked up from reference TRBV19 and TRBJ1-2): DGGITQSPKYLFRKEGQNVTLSCEQNLNHDAMYWYRQDPGQGLRLIYYSQIVNDFQKGDIAEGYSVSREKKESFPLTVTSAQKNPTAFYLCASSTPAESYGYTFGSGTRLTVV.

The chain carries TRBV6-5 and TRBJ2-3, with D hard to call. Per the germline V gene, CDR1 is MNHEY and CDR2 is SVGAGI. This CDR3 region has 14 residues. V lost 6 bases to trimming and J lost 2 bases, with 12 bases between them. CDR3 DNA: TGTGCCAGCAGCCTAAGAGAAAACACAGATACGCAGTATTTT. It specifies CASSLRENTDTQYF.

The chain combines TRBV28 with TRBJ2-2, with 16 bases identical to TRBD2. There are 18 residues in the CDR3. Germline values: CDR1 MDHEN, CDR2 SYDVKM. Trimming removed 0 bases from V and 4 bases from J; junction bases left unmatched: 2. The CDR3 reads CASSLWGLAGGFTGELFF. For the CDR3, the DNA is TGTGCCAGCAGTTTATGGGGACTAGCGGGAGGGTTCACCGGGGAGCTGTTTTTT. The complete variable domain, with remaining parts taken from reference TRBV28 and TRBJ2-2, reads DVKVTQSSRYLVKRTGEKVFLECVQDMDHENMFWYRQDPGLGLRLIYFSYDVKMKEKGDIPEGYSVSREKKERFSLILESASTNQTSMYLCASSLWGLAGGFTGELFFGEGSRLTVL.

The chain links TRBV5-5 to TRBJ2-7; 7 nucleotides agree with TRBD2. From germline, CDR1 is SGHKS and CDR2 YYEKEE (reference sequence). J was trimmed by 6 bases and V by 2 bases; bases with no gene match: 5. The CDR3 sequence is 13 residues long. The CDR3 nucleotides read TGTGCCAGCAGCTTTTCCGGGGAGGGCGAGCAGTACTTC. Translating it yields CASSFSGEGEQYF.

V gene TRBV6-5 combines with J gene TRBJ2-7; tentative D call: TRBD2 (5 bases). The CDR3 totals 13 residues. The germline gives CDR1 MNHEY, CDR2 SVGAGI. V was clipped by 0 bases and J by 4 bases, with 7 bases between them. The CDR3: CASSYSTGYEQYF. The DNA for the CDR3 is TGTGCCAGCAGTTACTCGACGGGGTACGAGCAGTACTTC.

The chain combines TRBV30 with TRBJ1-3, with a possible D match to TRBD1 (5 bases). The CDR3 sequence is 16 residues long. The V end lost 3 bases, the J end lost 0 bases, and 15 bases lay between the germline ends. Per the germline V gene, CDR1 is GTSNPN and CDR2 is SVGIG (reference sequence). The CDR3 is CAWSANRRSSGNTIYF. Written as DNA, the CDR3 is TGTGCCTGGAGCGCTAACAGGCGATCCTCTGGAAACACCATATATTTT.

V usage is TRBV5-1 and J usage is TRBJ2-3; D unresolved. With 3 bases removed from V and 2 bases from J, the gap between germline ends came to 7 bases. The CDR3 extends over 13 amino acids. Germline lookup yields CDR1 SGHRS and CDR2 YFSETQ. The CDR3 DNA reads as TGCGCCAGCAGCTCGCCCTACACAGATACGCAGTATTTT. Encoded protein: CASSSPYTDTQYF.

The chain uses TRBV24-1 and TRBJ2-3; 11 positions agree with TRBD1. The CDR3 spans 16 residues. In germline, CDR1 is KGHDR, CDR2 SFDVKD. V dropped 4 bases and J dropped 2; count of bases not matched to a gene: 4. For the CDR3, the DNA is TGTGCCACCAGTGACCGGACAGGGGGCACCACAGATACGCAGTATTTT. Translated, it gives CATSDRTGGTTDTQYF.

This clone is classed as large (0.1 to 1%). The chain combines TRBV5-6 with TRBJ2-5; D possibly corresponds to TRBD1 (5 bases). Germline V gene data show CDR1 as SGHDT and CDR2 as YYEEEE. V gave up 2 bases and J gave up 5 bases, with 13 bases separating them. The CDR3 contains 14 residues. The DNA for the CDR3 is TGTGCCAGCAGCTTAGGGGCTCCGGTTGAGACCCAGTACTTC. Protein product: CASSLGAPVETQYF.

This clone was detected once. J is TRBJ2-3 and V is TRBV19; 10 bases align to TRBD2. The CDR3 extends over 18 amino acids. From germline, CDR1 is LNHDA and CDR2 SQIVND (reference sequence). V dropped 9 bases and J dropped 0; count of bases not matched to a gene: 15. The DNA of the CDR3 is TGTGCCAGCAGGAGCGGGAGGGCAGCAAGTTCTAGCACAGATACGCAGTATTTT. It encodes CASRSGRAASSSTDTQYF.

This sequence joins TRBV12-3 or TRBV12-4 and TRBJ1-4; D is ambiguous. The CDR3 has 13 residues. V lost 7 bases and J lost 6, with 12 bases in between. The CDR3 sequence: CASTTGSYEKLFF. DNA for the CDR3: TGTGCCAGCACTACCGGGTCTTATGAAAAACTGTTTTTT.

This chain joins TRBV18 and TRBJ2-7; 9 bases align to TRBD1. J gave up 6 bases and V 6 bases, and 9 bases lay outside the gene matches. The CDR3 has 14 residues. In germline, CDR1 is KGHSH, CDR2 LQKENI. CDR3 sequence reads: CASSTGTGLFEQYF. In nucleotides, the CDR3 is TGTGCCAGCTCGACAGGGACAGGGTTGTTCGAGCAGTACTTC.

The chain couples TRBV29-1 to TRBJ2-5; D possibly corresponds to TRBD2 (5 bases). Looked up from germline, CDR1 is SQVTM and CDR2 is ANQGSEA. The CDR3 covers 13 residues. V was pared by 2 bases and J by 5 bases, with 12 bases between. Here the CDR3 reads CSVEFGVGETQYF. The CDR3 DNA sequence: TGCAGCGTTGAATTCGGGGTAGGGGAGACCCAGTACTTC.

This clone is large within its sample. The chain recombines TRBV11-1 with TRBJ1-2; 8 nucleotides match TRBD1. This CDR3 has 13 residues. CDR1 is SGHAT and CDR2 is FQDESV in the germline V gene (reference sequence). Trimming cost V 1 base and J 8 bases; bases outside gene matches: 3. The CDR3 here is CASSLETGEGYTF. The CDR3 DNA is TGTGCCAGCAGCTTAGAGACAGGGGAAGGCTACACCTTC. Drawing the rest from reference TRBV11-1 and TRBJ1-2, the complete variable domain is EAEVAQSPRYKITEKSQAVAFWCDPISGHATLYWYRQILGQGPELLVQFQDESVVDDSQLPKDRFSAERLKGVDSTLKIQPAELGDSAMYLCASSLETGEGYTFGSGTRLTVV.

The chain joins TRBV12-3 or TRBV12-4 to TRBJ1-2; 7 bases agree with TRBD1. The CDR3 contains 12 residues. Trimming cost V 6 bases and J 4 bases; bases outside gene matches: 2. CDR3 loop: CASRGTVYGYTF. The CDR3 coding sequence is TGTGCCAGCAGGGGGACAGTCTATGGCTACACCTTC.

The J gene is TRBJ1-2, the V gene TRBV5-4; TRBD1 agrees at 10 bases. V trimming: 5 bases; J trimming: 5 bases; junction bases outside the gene matches: 6. Germline-derived CDR1 and CDR2 are SGHNT and YYREEE (reference sequence). This CDR3 comprises 14 residues. This CDR3 reads CASRPGTGEYGYTF. CDR3 in DNA: TGTGCCAGCAGGCCCGGGACAGGGGAGTATGGCTACACCTTC.

This clone was seen more than once but under ten times. The chain links TRBV4-2 to TRBJ2-1; the match to TRBD2 covers 9 bases. The germline V gene has CDR1 LGHNA and CDR2 YNFKEQ. The V segment lost 1 base and the J segment 5 bases; nucleotides outside the gene matches: 3. CDR3 length: 15 amino acids. The CDR3 nucleotides read TGTGCCAGCAGCCAAGTTGCTAGCGGGGACAATGAGCAGTTCTTC. The encoded protein is CASSQVASGDNEQFF.

This clone was observed once. The rearrangement joins TRBV7-2 to TRBJ2-1; D ambiguous. The V gene lost 1 base and the J gene lost 4 bases, with 11 bases spanning the gap. The CDR3 is made up of 15 amino acids. Germline V gene sequence: CDR1 SGHTA, CDR2 FQGNSA. CDR3 sequence: CASSLEFSGYNEQFF. The CDR3 nucleotides are TGTGCCAGCAGCTTAGAATTTTCAGGATACAATGAGCAGTTCTTC.

The rearrangement uses TRBV14 and TRBJ2-1, with 9 bases lining up with TRBD2. V gave up 0 bases and J gave up 3 bases; unmatched junction bases: 6. The germline CDR1 and CDR2 sequences are SGHDN and FVKESK. The CDR3 length is 17 residues. CDR3 amino acids: CASSQEEWREGYNEQFF. The CDR3 DNA follows: TGTGCCAGCAGCCAAGAGGAGTGGCGGGAGGGCTACAATGAGCAGTTCTTC.

V gene TRBV4-3 combines with J gene TRBJ2-3; 14 bases align to TRBD2. This CDR3 contains 15 residues. V shed 1 base and J 6 bases; nucleotides not matched to a gene: 0. Germline CDR1 LGHNA, CDR2 YSLEER. The chain's CDR3 is CASSQGTSGGDTQYF. The CDR3 DNA sequence: TGCGCCAGCAGCCAAGGGACTAGCGGGGGGGATACGCAGTATTTT.

This clone was detected only once. V and J are TRBV6-2 or TRBV6-3 and TRBJ1-5, with TRBD1 identical over 8 bases. The CDR3 has 18 amino acids. The germline CDR1 and CDR2 sequences are MNHEY and SVGEGT. J lost 0 bases, V lost 5 bases, and 12 bases had no gene match. The CDR3 loop is CASSAGTGNIYSNQPQHF. CDR3 nucleotides: TGTGCCAGCAGTGCAGGGACAGGCAACATTTATAGCAATCAGCCCCAGCATTTT.

The chain carries TRBV7-9 and TRBJ2-5, with D perhaps matching TRBD2 (6 bases). CDR3 length equals 18 residues. The germline CDR1 and CDR2 sequences are SEHNR and FQNEAQ (reference sequence). V dropped 1 base and J dropped 2 bases, with 20 bases sitting between them. This CDR3 is CASSLVGLAAGDQETQYF. The CDR3 nucleotides read TGTGCCAGCAGCTTAGTAGGTTTAGCAGCGGGTGATCAAGAGACCCAGTACTTC.